The present TCR beta chain was sequenced within a study of shared T cell receptors in the human thymus. The CDR3 totals 14 residues. The V and J ends lost 7 bases and 5 bases respectively, with 15 bases between them. The germline V gene encodes CDR1 MDHEN and CDR2 SYDVKM. The assay was immunoSEQ multiplex PCR, and TCRdb's table has in-frame clones only and misses some. The sample has some 640,000 clones; approximately 89% are singletons. These same records also appear under a second study, on human thymus T cells. As reported in that work: Resections from corrective heart surgery supplied the thymus tissue.

This TCR came from a boy in the first two years of life with a congenital heart defect. The sample taken for sequencing was thymocytes. The chain employs TRBV28 and TRBJ2-1, with D possibly TRBD2 on 5 matching bases. The CDR3 reads CASTLRGPNNEQFF. The CDR3 DNA reads TGTGCCAGCACTCTAAGAGGGCCAAACAATGAGCAGTTCTTC.